This T cell receptor beta chain was sequenced for a study of beta chain features in type 1 diabetes. Study-wide results and limits: Significant though moderate, a shortening of TCRB CDR3s appeared in all four CD4+ subsets of Type 1 diabetes patients.

Note on this clone: Its antigen is undetermined.

Per germline, CDR1 KGHSH and CDR2 LQKENI. This CDR3 has 16 residues. After removal of 3 bases from V and 7 bases from J, the junction contained 9 bases not matched to a gene. Every bit of the isolated RNA underwent reverse transcription, so sequencing read expressed TCRB transcripts. Measured with immunoSEQ multiplex PCR; TCRdb has only the in-frame clones, and not every one. The sample carries some 290,000 clones, around 25% recorded once. This clonotype originated in a woman in her twenties or thirties with type 1 diabetes. Sequenced sample: naive CD4+ T cells from blood. The chain employs TRBV18 and TRBJ2-7; 13 bases map to TRBD2. Here the CDR3 DNA reads TGTGCCAGCTCACCTGCCGGACTAGCGGGAGTAGGAGAGCAGTACTTC. This encodes CASSPAGLAGVGEQYF.